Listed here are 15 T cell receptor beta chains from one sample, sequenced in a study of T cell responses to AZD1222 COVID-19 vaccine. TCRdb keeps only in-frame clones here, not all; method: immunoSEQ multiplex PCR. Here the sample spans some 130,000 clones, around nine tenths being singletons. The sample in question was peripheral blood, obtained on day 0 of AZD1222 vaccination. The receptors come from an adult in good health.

CDR3 sequence: CASSVSEGAAFF. The CDR3 bases are TGCGCCAGCAGCGTTAGTGAGGGGGCGGCTTTCTTT. The genes are TRBV10-2 and TRBJ1-1, with TRBD1 matching 7 bases. Per the germline V gene, CDR1 is WSHSY and CDR2 is SAAADI. There are 12 residues in the CDR3. J gave up 11 bases and V 6 bases, and 9 bases lay outside the gene matches.

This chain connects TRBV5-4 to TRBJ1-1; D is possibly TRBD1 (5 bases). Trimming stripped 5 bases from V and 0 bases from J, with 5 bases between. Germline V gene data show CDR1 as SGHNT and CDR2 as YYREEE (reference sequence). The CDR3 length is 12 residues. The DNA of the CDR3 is TGTGCCAGCAGGACAGTGAACACTGAAGCTTTCTTT. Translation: CASRTVNTEAFF.

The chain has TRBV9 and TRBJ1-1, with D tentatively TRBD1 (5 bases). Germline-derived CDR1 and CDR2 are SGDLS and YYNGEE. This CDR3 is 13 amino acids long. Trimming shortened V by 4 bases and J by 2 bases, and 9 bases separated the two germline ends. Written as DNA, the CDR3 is TGTGCCAGCAGCACAGACAGTAACACTGAAGCTTTCTTT. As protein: CASSTDSNTEAFF.

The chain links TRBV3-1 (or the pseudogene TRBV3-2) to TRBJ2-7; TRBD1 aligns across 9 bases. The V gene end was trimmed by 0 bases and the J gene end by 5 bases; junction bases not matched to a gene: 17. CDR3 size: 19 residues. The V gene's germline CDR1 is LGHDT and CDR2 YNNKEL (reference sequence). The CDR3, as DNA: TGTGCCAGCAGCCAAGAAATAGGGGACAGGGCCCCCTTAAGTCACGAGCAGTACTTC. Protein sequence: CASSQEIGDRAPLSHEQYF.

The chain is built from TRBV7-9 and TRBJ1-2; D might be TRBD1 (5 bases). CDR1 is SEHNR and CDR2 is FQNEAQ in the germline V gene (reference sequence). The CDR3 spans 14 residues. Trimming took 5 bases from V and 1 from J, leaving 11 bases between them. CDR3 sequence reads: CASSPGTYNYGYTF. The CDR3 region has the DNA TGTGCCAGCAGCCCGGGGACCTATAACTATGGCTACACCTTC.

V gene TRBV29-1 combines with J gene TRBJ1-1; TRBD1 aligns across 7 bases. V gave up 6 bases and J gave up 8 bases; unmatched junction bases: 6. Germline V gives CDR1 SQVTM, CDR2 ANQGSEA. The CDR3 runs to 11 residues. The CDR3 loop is CSVGVGGEAFF. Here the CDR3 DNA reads TGCAGCGTCGGCGTAGGGGGCGAAGCTTTCTTT. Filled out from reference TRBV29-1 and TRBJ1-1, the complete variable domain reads SAVISQKPSRDICQRGTSLTIQCQVDSQVTMMFWYRQQPGQSLTLIATANQGSEATYESGFVIDKFPISRPNLTFSTLTVSNMSPEDSSIYLCSVGVGGEAFFGQGTRLTVV.

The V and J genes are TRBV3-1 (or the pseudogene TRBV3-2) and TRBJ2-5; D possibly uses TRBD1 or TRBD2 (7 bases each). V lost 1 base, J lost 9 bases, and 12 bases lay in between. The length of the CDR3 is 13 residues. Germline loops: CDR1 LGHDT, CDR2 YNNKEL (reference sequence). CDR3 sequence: CASSQGQGGAQYF. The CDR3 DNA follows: TGTGCCAGCAGCCAAGGACAGGGAGGGGCCCAGTACTTC.

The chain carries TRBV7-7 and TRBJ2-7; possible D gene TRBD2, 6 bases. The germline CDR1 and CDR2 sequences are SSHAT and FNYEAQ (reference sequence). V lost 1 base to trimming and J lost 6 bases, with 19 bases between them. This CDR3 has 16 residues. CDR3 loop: CASSLGRWGGGCEQYF. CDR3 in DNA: TGTGCCAGCAGCTTAGGTAGGTGGGGAGGAGGGTGCGAGCAGTACTTC.

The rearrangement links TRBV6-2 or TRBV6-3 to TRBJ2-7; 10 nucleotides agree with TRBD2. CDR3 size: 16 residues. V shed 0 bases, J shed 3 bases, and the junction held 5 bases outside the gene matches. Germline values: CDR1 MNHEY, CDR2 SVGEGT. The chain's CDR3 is CASSYSSSGGLYEQYF. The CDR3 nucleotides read TGTGCCAGCAGTTACTCGTCTAGCGGGGGCCTCTACGAGCAGTACTTC.

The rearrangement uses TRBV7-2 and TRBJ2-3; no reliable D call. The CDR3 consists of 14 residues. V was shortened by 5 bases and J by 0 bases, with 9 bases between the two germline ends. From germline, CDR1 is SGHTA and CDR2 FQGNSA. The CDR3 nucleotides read TGTGCCAGCAGCCCGACAACTAGCACAGATACGCAGTATTTT. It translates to CASSPTTSTDTQYF.

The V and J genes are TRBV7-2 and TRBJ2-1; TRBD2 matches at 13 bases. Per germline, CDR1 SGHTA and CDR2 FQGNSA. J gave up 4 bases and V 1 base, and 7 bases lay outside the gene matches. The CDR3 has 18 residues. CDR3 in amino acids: CASSLVGTSGDVYNEQFF. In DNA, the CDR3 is TGTGCCAGCAGCTTAGTAGGGACTAGCGGGGATGTATACAATGAGCAGTTCTTC.

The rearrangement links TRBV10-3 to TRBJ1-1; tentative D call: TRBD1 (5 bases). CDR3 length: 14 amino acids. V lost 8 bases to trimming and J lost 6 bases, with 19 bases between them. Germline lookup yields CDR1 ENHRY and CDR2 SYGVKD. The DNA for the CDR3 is TGTGCCATCTCCGGGGGGGTACGAAACGCTGAAGCTTTCTTT. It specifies CAISGGVRNAEAFF.

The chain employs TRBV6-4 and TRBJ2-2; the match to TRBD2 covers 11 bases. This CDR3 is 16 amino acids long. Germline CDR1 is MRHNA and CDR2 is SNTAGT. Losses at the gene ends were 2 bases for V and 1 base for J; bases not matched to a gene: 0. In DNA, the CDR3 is TGTGCCAGCAGTGACGGGACTAGCGGGAACACCGGGGAGCTGTTTTTT. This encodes CASSDGTSGNTGELFF.

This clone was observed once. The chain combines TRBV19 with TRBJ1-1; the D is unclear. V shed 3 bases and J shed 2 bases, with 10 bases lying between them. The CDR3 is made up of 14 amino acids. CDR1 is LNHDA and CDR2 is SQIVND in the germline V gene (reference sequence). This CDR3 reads CASSIDDLNTEAFF. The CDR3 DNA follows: TGTGCCAGTAGTATCGACGACTTAAACACTGAAGCTTTCTTT. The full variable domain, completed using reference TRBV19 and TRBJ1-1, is DGGITQSPKYLFRKEGQNVTLSCEQNLNHDAMYWYRQDPGQGLRLIYYSQIVNDFQKGDIAEGYSVSREKKESFPLTVTSAQKNPTAFYLCASSIDDLNTEAFFGQGTRLTVV.

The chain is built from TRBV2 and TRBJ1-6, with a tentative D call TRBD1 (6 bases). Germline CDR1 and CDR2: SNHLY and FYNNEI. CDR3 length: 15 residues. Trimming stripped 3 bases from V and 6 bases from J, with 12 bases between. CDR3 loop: CASSDTGSLNSPLHF. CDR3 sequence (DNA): TGTGCCAGCAGTGACACAGGGTCCCTTAATTCACCCCTCCACTTT.